This T cell receptor (beta chain) was profiled in a study of blood T cell repertoires in COVID-19. This CDR3 has 16 amino acids. V was pared by 4 bases and J by 2 bases, with 7 bases of the junction left unmatched. Germline V gene sequence: CDR1 SGHNT, CDR2 YYREEE (reference sequence). Some clones are missing from TCRdb's copy, which holds only in-frame ones; the method was immunoSEQ multiplex PCR. The data show about 240,000 clones, approximately 83% seen once. The material sequenced was peripheral blood. The receptor's source is a young man who had recovered from COVID-19. The chain joins TRBV5-4 to TRBJ2-3; TRBD1 agrees at 10 bases. The CDR3 DNA is TGTGCCAGCAGCCCTCTCGGGACAGGGGTCACAGATACGCAGTATTTT. Protein: CASSPLGTGVTDTQYF.